Listed here is a single T cell receptor beta chain. The antigen is unknown. With iRepertoire HTBI primers and Arm-PCR of CDR3 regions, TCR beta libraries were built. TCRdb re-derived calls from the multiplex PCR reads in MiXCR, one entry per CDR3 protein. In the table there are around 450,000 distinct CDR3 sequences, 15% to 20% of which are singletons. Noted time point: newly diagnosed GD, antithyroid drugs for less than 3 months. PBMCs were the source of the RNA used for TCR sequencing. This record comes from a study of regulatory T cells in long-lasting Graves disease. The study's findings and limits: Study of thyroid tissue was not done, with only peripheral blood studied.

V lost 11 bases and J lost 0; bases outside the gene matches: 16. Germline loops: CDR1 SNHLY, CDR2 FYNNEI. The CDR3 consists of 17 residues. The sample was also reused in another study, on T cells in Graves' hyperthyroidism and ophthalmopathy.

The receptor comes from a man aged 35-49 years with Graves disease. Sequenced material: peripheral blood mononuclear cells (PBMCs), taken at new diagnosis, from a patient treated with antithyroid drugs. The V call is TRBV2, the J call TRBJ1-5, with 7 bases aligning to TRBD1. CDR3 sequence: CAVMDVDREYSNQPQHF. In DNA, the CDR3 is TGTGCCGTAATGGACGTAGACAGGGAATATAGCAATCAGCCCCAGCATTTT.